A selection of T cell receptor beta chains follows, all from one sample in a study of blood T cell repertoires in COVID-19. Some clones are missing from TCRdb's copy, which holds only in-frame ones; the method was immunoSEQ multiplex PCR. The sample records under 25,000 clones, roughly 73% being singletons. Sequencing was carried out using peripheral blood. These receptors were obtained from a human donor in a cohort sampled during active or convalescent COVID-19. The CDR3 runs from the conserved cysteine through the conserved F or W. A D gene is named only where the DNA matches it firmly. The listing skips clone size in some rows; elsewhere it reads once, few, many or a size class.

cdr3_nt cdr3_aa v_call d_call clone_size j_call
TGTGCCAGCAGTTACAGGGGGAGCAATCAGCCCCAGCATTTT CASSYRGSNQPQHF TRBV27 TRBD1 NA TRBJ1-5
TGTGCCACCAGCAGAGAGCGTGCCAGGACATATATTTACAATGAGCAGTTCTTC CATSRERARTYIYNEQFF TRBV15 NA NA TRBJ2-1
TGTGCCAGCAGTTACAAGGACAGGGTGGGAAACACCATATATTTT CASSYKDRVGNTIYF TRBV6-5 TRBD1 NA TRBJ1-3
TGCAGCGCCGGGAGTGGGGCGGGTGAAAAACTGTTTTTT CSAGSGAGEKLFF TRBV29-1 NA NA TRBJ1-4
TGTGCCAGCAGCTTGGACGGGGATAATTCACCCCTCCACTTT CASSLDGDNSPLHF TRBV7-9 NA once TRBJ1-6
TGCGCCAGCAGCCAAGATGGGCCTGGGGAGCTGTTTTTT CASSQDGPGELFF TRBV4-3 NA NA TRBJ2-2
TGCACCGTATATGCAACTAATGAAAAACTGTTTTTT CTVYATNEKLFF TRBV29-1 NA few TRBJ1-4
TGTGCCAGCAGCCACACCGGGACACCAGGAAACACCATATATTTT CASSHTGTPGNTIYF TRBV3-1/TRBV3-2 NA medium-sized TRBJ1-3
TGTGCCAGCAGCAAGGACAGGGCGTCCTACGAGCAGTACTTC CASSKDRASYEQYF TRBV7-9 TRBD1 NA TRBJ2-7
TGCAGTGGGGAGGCGGGAGATGGCTACACCTTC CSGEAGDGYTF TRBV20-1 NA NA TRBJ1-2
TGTGCCAGCAAAATGGGACAGGGATCGGAAAAACTGTTTTTT CASKMGQGSEKLFF TRBV6-5 TRBD1 NA TRBJ1-4
TGCGCCAGCAGGACAGCTAACTATGGCTACACCTTC CASRTANYGYTF TRBV5-1 NA NA TRBJ1-2
TGTGCCAGCAGCAAAGCAGGGCAGGGAGGAGAGACCCAGTACTTC CASSKAGQGGETQYF TRBV21-1 NA NA TRBJ2-5
TGCAGCGTTGAGCTCGGGATCACAGATACGCAGTATTTT CSVELGITDTQYF TRBV29-1 NA NA TRBJ2-3
TGTGCCAGCAGTTACGGACTCAATGAGCAGTTCTTC CASSYGLNEQFF TRBV6-5 NA many TRBJ2-1
TGTGCCACCGGGGGAGGGAGCAATCAGCCCCAGCATTTT CATGGGSNQPQHF TRBV24-1 NA few TRBJ1-5
TGTGCCAGCAGTTACTTGGACAGGAGCTCTGGAAACACCATATATTTT CASSYLDRSSGNTIYF TRBV6-2/TRBV6-3 TRBD1 NA TRBJ1-3
TGTGCCATCAGTGAGTCGACCGGGAATCAGCCCCAGCATTTT CAISESTGNQPQHF TRBV10-3 NA NA TRBJ1-5
TGCGCCAGCAGCTTCGGGACTAGCGGCCCCACAGATACGCAGTATTTT CASSFGTSGPTDTQYF TRBV5-1 TRBD2 NA TRBJ2-3
TGTGCCAGCAGCTTGGGACAGGGGGTAGTTCGTAGTACTGAAGCTTTCTTT CASSLGQGVVRSTEAFF TRBV5-6 TRBD1 NA TRBJ1-1
TGTGCCAGCAGTTGGGGTCCCGGGAGCTCCTACAATGAGCAGTTCTTC CASSWGPGSSYNEQFF TRBV27 NA few TRBJ2-1